These 17 T cell receptor beta chains share one sample of origin, sequenced in a study of CD8 T cells in ankylosing spondylitis (dated by TCRdb to 2016 to 2017). The library was obtained by 5' RACE. The sequencer was an Illumina HiSeq 2500. TCRdb ran its own pipeline on the public reads, namely fastp trimming at Q25 and MiXCR clone calling, and kept in-frame beta chains. Each entry is one CDR3 protein sequence, shown with its most common DNA and genes. Counted in this sample were more than 150,000 distinct CDR3 sequences; about 20% of them appeared once. The ten largest account for 4.3% of the sample. The sequenced sample consisted of blood, either unsorted or a sorted T cell fraction (not recorded which). These receptors came from a male donor between 10 and 30 years old with ankylosing spondylitis or in good health (not recorded which). Donor details come from another sample of the same person, matched by shared clones.

V gene TRBV23-1 combines with J gene TRBJ2-7; D not resolved. TRBV23-1 belongs to the ORF category, with a function that is uncertain. The CDR3 is 14 amino acids. The ends were cut back, 4 bases at V and 6 bases at J, with 16 bases in the middle. DNA for the CDR3: TGCGCCAGCAGTCTTGCCCCTAGGAAATCCGAGCAGTACTTC. Its protein product is CASSLAPRKSEQYF.

This clonotype was observed many times. The chain combines TRBV6-5 with TRBJ1-1, with D unclear. Trimming cost V 0 bases and J 4 bases, with 12 bases left between them. Germline V lookup: CDR1 MNHEY, CDR2 SVGAGI. The CDR3 has 15 amino acids. The CDR3 loop reads CASSYSKPLGTEAFF. The CDR3 bases are TGTGCCAGCAGTTACTCGAAACCCCTCGGCACTGAAGCTTTCTTT.

This clonotype has ten or more counts. The rearrangement uses TRBV27 and TRBJ2-3; either TRBD1 or TRBD2 may fit D (5 bases each). CDR3 size: 15 residues. Germline V gene sequence: CDR1 MNHEY, CDR2 SMNVEV (reference sequence). V was shortened by 8 bases and J by 4 bases, with 19 bases between the two germline ends. CDR3 sequence reads: CASGFGGDWPDTQYF. The CDR3 coding sequence is TGTGCCAGCGGCTTTGGGGGAGACTGGCCAGATACGCAGTATTTT.

V and J are TRBV6-5 and TRBJ2-5, with TRBD2 identical over 13 bases. Unmatched junction bases numbered 8, after V lost 6 bases and J lost 7 bases. CDR1 and CDR2 (germline): MNHEY, SVGAGI. The CDR3 spans 15 residues. The CDR3 DNA follows: TGTGCCAGCAGAGCCGGGACTAGCGGGATGAGGACCCAGTACTTC. It specifies CASRAGTSGMRTQYF.

In its sample, this clonotype was seen a few times. The chain has TRBV5-1 and TRBJ2-1; the D gene is possibly TRBD2 (5 bases). The CDR3 totals 14 residues. Trimming cost V 0 bases and J 6 bases, with 10 bases left between them. Germline CDR1 and CDR2: SGHRS and YFSETQ. CDR3 loop: CASSLDASTNEQFF. The CDR3 bases are TGCGCCAGCAGCTTGGATGCTAGCACCAATGAGCAGTTCTTC.

This clonotype was seen ten or more times. V gene TRBV6-1 combines with J gene TRBJ1-6, with unresolved D. The CDR3 sequence is 16 residues long. Germline V CDR1 and CDR2: MNHNS, SASEGT. Trimming left V 4 bases short and J 9 bases short, with 19 bases between. In nucleotides, the CDR3 is TGTGCCAGCAGTGGAGGAACCATTAGGGAGTCTTCACCCCTCCACTTT. Amino acid sequence: CASSGGTIRESSPLHF.

The chain recombines TRBV9 with TRBJ1-1; the D gene is possibly TRBD1 (5 bases). Germline CDR1 is SGDLS and CDR2 is YYNGEE. V lost 3 bases and J lost 3, with 15 bases in between. The CDR3 spans 15 residues. The CDR3 sequence is CASSGPGSRDTEAFF. The CDR3 DNA is TGTGCCAGCAGCGGCCCAGGGTCACGGGACACTGAAGCTTTCTTT.

This clonotype came up many times. The CDR3: CASSHRTEGTEAFF. The CDR3 DNA follows: TGTGCCAGCAGCCATAGGACGGAGGGGACTGAAGCTTTCTTT. This chain links TRBV7-9 with TRBJ1-1; D may be TRBD1 (5 bases). V dropped 5 bases and J dropped 5 bases, with 15 bases sitting between them. Germline loops: CDR1 SEHNR, CDR2 FQNEAQ (reference sequence). CDR3 length: 14 amino acids.

This clonotype occurred many times. V and J are TRBV4-3 and TRBJ1-6, with 9 bases aligning to TRBD1. Germline CDR1 is LGHNA and CDR2 is YSLEER. The CDR3 is 15 amino acids. Trimming cost V 0 bases and J 8 bases; bases outside gene matches: 2. Here the CDR3 DNA reads TGCGCCAGCAGCCAAGAAACAGGGGGCCATTCACCCCTCCACTTT. This translates into CASSQETGGHSPLHF.

This clonotype came up a few times. The chain links TRBV20-1 to TRBJ2-5; D remains unclear. CDR1 and CDR2 (germline): DFQATT, SNEGSKA (reference sequence). This CDR3 has 12 residues. Between the trimmed V and J ends, which lost 3 bases and 7 bases, there was a span of 12 bases. The CDR3 region is CSASLVVGTQYF. The CDR3 DNA is TGCAGTGCTAGCTTGGTCGTAGGGACCCAGTACTTC.

This clonotype appeared a few times. The CDR3 here is CASSLTRGRTDTQYF. CDR3 DNA sequence: TGTGCCAGCAGCTTAACGAGGGGGCGGACAGATACGCAGTATTTT. V is TRBV11-2 and J is TRBJ2-3; TRBD1 matches at 7 bases. With 2 bases clipped from V and 3 bases from J, the junction kept 5 bases outside the gene matches. The V gene's germline CDR1 is SGHAT and CDR2 FQNNGV. The CDR3 contains 15 residues.

This clonotype was observed at least ten times. The chain uses TRBV28 and TRBJ2-5; 8 nucleotides agree with TRBD1. Germline V gene sequence: CDR1 MDHEN, CDR2 SYDVKM. There are 14 residues in the CDR3. V shed 2 bases and J 5 bases; nucleotides not matched to a gene: 4. The CDR3 loop reads CASSLDRGTETQYF. CDR3 nucleotide sequence: TGTGCCAGCAGTTTAGACAGGGGAACGGAGACCCAGTACTTC.

This clonotype was detected only a few times. V and J are TRBV29-1 and TRBJ1-1; 7 bases agree with TRBD1. The CDR3 is made up of 14 amino acids. The germline V gene encodes CDR1 SQVTM and CDR2 ANQGSEA. After removal of 7 bases from V and 0 bases from J, the junction contained 8 bases not matched to a gene. The CDR3 loop reads CSATGQAMNTEAFF. CDR3 nucleotide sequence: TGCAGCGCCACCGGACAGGCCATGAACACTGAAGCTTTCTTT.

This clonotype was seen repeatedly, ten times or more. V is TRBV6-2 or TRBV6-3 and J is TRBJ2-1; TRBD1 agrees at 8 bases. The V gene's germline CDR1 is MNHEY and CDR2 SVGEGT. The CDR3 runs to 13 residues. The J segment lost 7 bases and the V segment lost 6 bases, leaving 5 bases of the junction unmatched. The CDR3 coding sequence is TGTGCCAGCAGGCTACAGGGGGTTAATGAGCAGTTCTTC. This gives the protein CASRLQGVNEQFF.

This chain connects TRBV19 to TRBJ2-1; unclear D gene. Trimming removed 3 bases at V and 5 bases at J, with 11 bases between. CDR3 length equals 14 residues. The V gene's germline CDR1 is LNHDA and CDR2 SQIVND (reference sequence). The CDR3 nucleotides read TGTGCCAGTAGTATGCCGGCTGGGCACAATGAGCAGTTCTTC. Its translation is CASSMPAGHNEQFF.

This chain connects TRBV19 to TRBJ2-4; either TRBD1 or TRBD2 may fit D (5 bases each). V was clipped by 7 bases and J by 3 bases, with 10 bases between them. The CDR3 is 13 amino acids. Germline-derived CDR1 and CDR2 are LNHDA and SQIVND (reference sequence). CDR3 DNA: TGTGCCAGTACGGGGCAGATCAAAAACATTCAGTACTTC. It codes for CASTGQIKNIQYF.

This clonotype has ten or more counts. The V call is TRBV9, the J call TRBJ2-2; TRBD2 agrees at 14 bases. The V gene's germline CDR1 is SGDLS and CDR2 YYNGEE. With V trimmed by 0 bases and J by 4 bases, 11 bases remained unmatched. The CDR3 totals 20 residues. The CDR3 sequence is CASSVAGTSGRWIGTGELFF. The CDR3, as DNA: TGTGCCAGCAGCGTAGCGGGGACTAGCGGGAGATGGATAGGCACCGGGGAGCTGTTTTTT.